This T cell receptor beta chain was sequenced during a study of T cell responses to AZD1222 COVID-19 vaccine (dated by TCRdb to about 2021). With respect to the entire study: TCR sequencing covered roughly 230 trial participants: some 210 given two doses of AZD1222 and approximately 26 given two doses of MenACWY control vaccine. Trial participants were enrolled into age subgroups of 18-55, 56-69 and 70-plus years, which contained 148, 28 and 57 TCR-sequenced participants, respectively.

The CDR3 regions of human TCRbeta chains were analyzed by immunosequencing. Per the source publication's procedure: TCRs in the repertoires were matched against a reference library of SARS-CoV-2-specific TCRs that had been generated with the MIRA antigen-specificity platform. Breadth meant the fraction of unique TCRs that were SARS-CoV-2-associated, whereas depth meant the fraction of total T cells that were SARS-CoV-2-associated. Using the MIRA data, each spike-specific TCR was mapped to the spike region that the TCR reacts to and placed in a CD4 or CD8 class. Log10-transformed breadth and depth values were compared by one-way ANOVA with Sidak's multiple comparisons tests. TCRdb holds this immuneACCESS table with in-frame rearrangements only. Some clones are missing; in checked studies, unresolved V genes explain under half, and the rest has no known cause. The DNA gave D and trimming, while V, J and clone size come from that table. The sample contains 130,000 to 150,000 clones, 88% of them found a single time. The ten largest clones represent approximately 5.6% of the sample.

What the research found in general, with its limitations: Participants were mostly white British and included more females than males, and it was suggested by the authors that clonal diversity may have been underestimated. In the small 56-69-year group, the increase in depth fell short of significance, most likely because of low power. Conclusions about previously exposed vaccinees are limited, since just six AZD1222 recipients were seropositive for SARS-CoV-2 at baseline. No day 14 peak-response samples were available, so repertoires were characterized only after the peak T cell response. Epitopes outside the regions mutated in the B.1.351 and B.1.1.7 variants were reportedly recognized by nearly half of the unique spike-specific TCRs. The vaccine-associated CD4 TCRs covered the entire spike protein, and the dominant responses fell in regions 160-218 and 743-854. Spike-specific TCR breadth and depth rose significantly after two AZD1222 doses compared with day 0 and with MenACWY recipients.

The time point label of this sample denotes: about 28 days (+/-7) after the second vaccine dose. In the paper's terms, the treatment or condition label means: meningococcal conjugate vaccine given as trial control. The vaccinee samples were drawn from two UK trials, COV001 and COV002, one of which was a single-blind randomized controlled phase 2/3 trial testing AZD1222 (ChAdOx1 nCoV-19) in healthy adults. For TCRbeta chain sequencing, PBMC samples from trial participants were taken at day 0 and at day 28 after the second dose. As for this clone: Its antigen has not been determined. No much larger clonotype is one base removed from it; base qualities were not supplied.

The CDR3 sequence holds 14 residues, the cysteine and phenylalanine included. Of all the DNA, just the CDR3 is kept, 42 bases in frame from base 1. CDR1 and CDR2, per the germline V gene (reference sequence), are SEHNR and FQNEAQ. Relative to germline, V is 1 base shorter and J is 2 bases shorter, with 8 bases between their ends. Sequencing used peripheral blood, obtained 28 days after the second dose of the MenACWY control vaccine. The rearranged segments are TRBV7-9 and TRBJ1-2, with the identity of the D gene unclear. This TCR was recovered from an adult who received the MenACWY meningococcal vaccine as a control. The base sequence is TGTGCCAGCAGCTTAGGGCTGGGGAACTATGGCTACACCTTC. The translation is CASSLGLGNYGYTF. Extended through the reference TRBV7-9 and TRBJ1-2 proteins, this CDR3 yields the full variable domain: DTGVSQNPRHKITKRGQNVTFRCDPISEHNRLYWYRQTLGQGPEFLTYFQNEAQLEKSRLLSDRFSAERPKGSFSTLEIQRTEQGDSAMYLCASSLGLGNYGYTFGSGTRLTVV.